This TCR beta chain was captured in a study of identical twins. With V trimmed by 6 bases and J by 7 bases, 10 bases remained unmatched. This CDR3 spans 15 amino acids. This clonotype was found many times. Its antigen remains unidentified. From the 5' RACE reads, TCRdb called clonotypes with MiXCR, one entry per CDR3 protein. Altogether more than 400,000 distinct CDR3 sequences are present, around 15% being singletons, with the ten largest covering more than 0.4%. Study-wide results and limits: A partial confounding effect on zero-insertion analyses could come from invariant MAIT and iNKT cells.

This sample also appeared in a second study, on yellow fever vaccine responses in identical twins.

The sequence came from a woman aged 18-29 years in good health. The rearrangement links TRBV12-3 or TRBV12-4 to TRBJ2-1; TRBD1 agrees at 9 bases. Sequenced material: CD4+ T cells sorted from blood. The CDR3 DNA reads TGTGCCAGCAGGCCGGGACAGGGTTTAACGAATGAGCAGTTCTTC. Translation gives CASRPGQGLTNEQFF.